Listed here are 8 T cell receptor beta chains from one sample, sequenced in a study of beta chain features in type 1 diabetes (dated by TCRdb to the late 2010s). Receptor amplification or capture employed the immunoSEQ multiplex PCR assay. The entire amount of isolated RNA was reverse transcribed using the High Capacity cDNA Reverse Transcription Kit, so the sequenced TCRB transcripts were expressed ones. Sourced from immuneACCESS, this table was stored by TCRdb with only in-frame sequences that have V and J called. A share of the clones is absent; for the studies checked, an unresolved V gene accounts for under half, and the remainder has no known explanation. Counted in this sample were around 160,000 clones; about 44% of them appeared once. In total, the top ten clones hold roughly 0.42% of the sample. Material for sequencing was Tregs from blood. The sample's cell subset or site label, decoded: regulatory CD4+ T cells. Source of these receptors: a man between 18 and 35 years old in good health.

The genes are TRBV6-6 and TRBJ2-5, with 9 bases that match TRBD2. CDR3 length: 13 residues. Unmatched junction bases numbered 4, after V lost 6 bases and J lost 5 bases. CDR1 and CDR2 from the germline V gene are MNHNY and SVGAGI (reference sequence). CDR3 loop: CASRGTSRETQYF. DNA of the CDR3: TGTGCCAGCAGGGGGACTAGCCGGGAGACCCAGTACTTC.

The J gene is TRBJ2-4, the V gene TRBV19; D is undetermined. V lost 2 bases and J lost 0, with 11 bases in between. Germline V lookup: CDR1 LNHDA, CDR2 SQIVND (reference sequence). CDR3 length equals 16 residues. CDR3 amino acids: CASSIITPQAKNIQYF. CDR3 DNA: TGTGCCAGTAGTATAATCACTCCCCAAGCCAAAAACATTCAGTACTTC.

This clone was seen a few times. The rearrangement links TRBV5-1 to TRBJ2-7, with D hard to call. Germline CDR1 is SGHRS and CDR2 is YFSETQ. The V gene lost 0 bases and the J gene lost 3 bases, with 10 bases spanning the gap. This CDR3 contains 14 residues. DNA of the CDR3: TGCGCCAGCAGCTTGGTTACGGGTAGCTACGAGCAGTACTTC. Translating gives CASSLVTGSYEQYF.

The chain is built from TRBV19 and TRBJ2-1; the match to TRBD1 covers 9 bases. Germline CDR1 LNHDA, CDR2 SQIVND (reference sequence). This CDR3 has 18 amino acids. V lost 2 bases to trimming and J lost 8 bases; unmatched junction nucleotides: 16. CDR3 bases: TGTGCCAGTAGTATAATATACGCCGGGACAGGGAGTATTTATGAGCAGTTCTTC. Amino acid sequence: CASSIIYAGTGSIYEQFF.

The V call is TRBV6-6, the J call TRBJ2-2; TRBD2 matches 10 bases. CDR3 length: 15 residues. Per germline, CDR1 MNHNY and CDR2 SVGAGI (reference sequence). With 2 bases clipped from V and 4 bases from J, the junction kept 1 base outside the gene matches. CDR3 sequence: CASSYRLAGTGELFF. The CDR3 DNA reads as TGTGCCAGCAGTTACAGACTAGCGGGCACCGGGGAGCTGTTTTTT.

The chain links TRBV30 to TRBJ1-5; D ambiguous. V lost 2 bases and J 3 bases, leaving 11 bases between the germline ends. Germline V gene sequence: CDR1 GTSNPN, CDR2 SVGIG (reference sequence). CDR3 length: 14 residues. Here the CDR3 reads CAWSRRRNNQPQHF. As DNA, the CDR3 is TGTGCCTGGAGTCGGAGGAGAAACAATCAGCCCCAGCATTTT.

The CDR3, as DNA: TGCAGCGTTGTCTTCACTGAAGCTTTCTTT. This translates into CSVVFTEAFF. The chain has TRBV29-1 and TRBJ1-1; D not certain. The CDR3 is 10 amino acids. Germline CDR1 SQVTM, CDR2 ANQGSEA. The V end lost 4 bases, the J end lost 4 bases, and 4 bases lay between the germline ends. The complete variable domain, with remaining parts taken from reference TRBV29-1 and TRBJ1-1, reads SAVISQKPSRDICQRGTSLTIQCQVDSQVTMMFWYRQQPGQSLTLIATANQGSEATYESGFVIDKFPISRPNLTFSTLTVSNMSPEDSSIYLCSVVFTEAFFGQGTRLTVV.

For the CDR3, the DNA is TGTGCCAGCAGCTCGACAGGGTTTGGCTACACCTTC. Translating gives CASSSTGFGYTF. V is TRBV28 and J is TRBJ1-2; TRBD1 matches 7 bases. The trim removed 6 bases at V and 7 bases at J, leaving 5 bases unmatched. CDR3 length equals 12 residues. Germline V gene data show CDR1 as MDHEN and CDR2 as SYDVKM.